This entry lists 32 T cell receptor beta chains sequenced from one sample in a study of CD8 T cells in Susac syndrome. After extraction with the RNeasy kit, about 0.45 to 1 ug of the RNA was reverse transcribed using random hexamers. One entry per CDR3 protein, called by TCRdb with MiXCR from the immunoSEQ multiplex PCR reads. This table has roughly 120,000 distinct CDR3 sequences, less than 95% appearing once. Sequencing was carried out using CD4+ T cells from PBMCs. The receptors were sampled from a human donor with multiple sclerosis.

The V and J genes are TRBV2 and TRBJ2-2; D ambiguous. Trimming stripped 4 bases from V and 4 bases from J, with 7 bases between. This CDR3 has 13 amino acids. Germline V gene data show CDR1 as SNHLY and CDR2 as FYNNEI. The CDR3 nucleotides are TGTGCCAGCAGTGGTGGAAGCACCGGGGAGCTGTTTTTT. Its protein is CASSGGSTGELFF.

V gene TRBV20-1 combines with J gene TRBJ1-5; D is unclear. CDR3 length: 13 amino acids. Germline CDR1 DFQATT, CDR2 SNEGSKA (reference sequence). The ends were cut back, 6 bases at V and 6 bases at J, with 15 bases in the middle. The CDR3: CSAAIGESQPQHF. The CDR3 DNA follows: TGCAGTGCCGCGATTGGGGAAAGTCAGCCCCAGCATTTT.

The chain couples TRBV15 to TRBJ1-4; possible D gene TRBD1, 5 bases. The ends were cut back, 0 bases at V and 3 bases at J, with 5 bases in the middle. CDR3 length: 14 residues. Germline lookup yields CDR1 LNHNV and CDR2 YYDKDF (reference sequence). The CDR3 nucleotides are TGTGCCACCAGCAGAGACAGGGCTAATGAAAAACTGTTTTTT. This translates into CATSRDRANEKLFF.

A single count supports this clonotype. The rearrangement joins TRBV4-2 to TRBJ1-4, with a weak D call TRBD1 (5 bases). The V gene lost 4 bases and the J gene lost 1 base, with 16 bases spanning the gap. In germline, CDR1 is LGHNA, CDR2 YNFKEQ. This CDR3 is 17 amino acids long. The DNA for the CDR3 is TGTGCCAGCAGCCCTATGGACCGGGGCATAACTAATGAAAAACTGTTTTTT. It yields the protein CASSPMDRGITNEKLFF.

The V gene is TRBV5-1, the J gene TRBJ2-2, with 8 nucleotides matching TRBD2. With V trimmed by 0 bases and J by 0 bases, 7 bases remained unmatched. CDR1 is SGHRS and CDR2 is YFSETQ in the germline V gene. The CDR3 consists of 18 residues. This CDR3 is CASSLARGRITNTGELFF. CDR3 DNA sequence: TGCGCCAGCAGCTTGGCCCGCGGGAGGATCACGAACACCGGGGAGCTGTTTTTT. The variable domain in full, completed from reference TRBV5-1 and TRBJ2-2, reads KAGVTQTPRYLIKTRGQQVTLSCSPISGHRSVSWYQQTPGQGLQFLFEYFSETQRNKGNFPGRFSGRQFSNSRSEMNVSTLELGDSALYLCASSLARGRITNTGELFFGEGSRLTVL.

This clonotype is a singleton in its sample. This chain links TRBV15 with TRBJ2-1; 10 nucleotides agree with TRBD2. Germline CDR1 LNHNV, CDR2 YYDKDF (reference sequence). The CDR3 runs to 17 residues. The V gene end was trimmed by 7 bases and the J gene end by 2 bases; junction bases not matched to a gene: 11. CDR3 bases: TGTGCCACCACCATGAGGCGGCTAGCGGGGGCCTACAATGAGCAGTTCTTC. Encoded protein: CATTMRRLAGAYNEQFF. Supplemented by reference TRBV15 and TRBJ2-1, the full variable domain reads DAMVIQNPRYQVTQFGKPVTLSCSQTLNHNVMYWYQQKSSQAPKLLFHYYDKDFNNEADTPDNFQSRRPNTSFCFLDIRSPGLGDTAMYLCATTMRRLAGAYNEQFFGPGTRLTVL.

This chain connects TRBV5-1 to TRBJ1-1; possible D gene TRBD1, 6 bases. Germline-derived CDR1 and CDR2 are SGHRS and YFSETQ. V shed 3 bases and J shed 3 bases, with 18 bases lying between them. The CDR3 is 16 amino acids. CDR3: CASSSRRGAGDTEAFF. CDR3 coding DNA: TGCGCCAGCAGCTCCCGGCGGGGGGCTGGGGACACTGAAGCTTTCTTT. The entire variable domain, with the rest obtained from reference TRBV5-1 and TRBJ1-1, is as follows: KAGVTQTPRYLIKTRGQQVTLSCSPISGHRSVSWYQQTPGQGLQFLFEYFSETQRNKGNFPGRFSGRQFSNSRSEMNVSTLELGDSALYLCASSSRRGAGDTEAFFGQGTRLTVV.

A single count supports this clonotype. The chain couples TRBV24-1 to TRBJ2-5; D is ambiguous. Deletions cut 0 bases from V and 5 bases from J, with 3 bases between. This CDR3 is 12 amino acids long. In germline, CDR1 is KGHDR, CDR2 SFDVKD. The DNA of the CDR3 is TGTGCCACCAGTGATTTGCACGAGACCCAGTACTTC. Its protein product is CATSDLHETQYF.

This sequence joins TRBV2 and TRBJ1-2; D might be TRBD1 (6 bases). V lost 6 bases and J 5 bases, leaving 13 bases between the germline ends. The CDR3 length is 13 residues. CDR1 and CDR2 (germline): SNHLY, FYNNEI. CDR3 amino acids: CASREQGWYGYTF. The CDR3 DNA reads as TGTGCCAGCAGGGAACAGGGTTGGTATGGCTACACCTTC.

The chain recombines TRBV19 with TRBJ2-1, with D unclear. V was shortened by 3 bases and J by 4 bases, with 13 bases between the two germline ends. Germline V gives CDR1 LNHDA, CDR2 SQIVND (reference sequence). The CDR3 has 15 residues. CDR3 residues: CASSILAAVYNEQFF. In nucleotides, the CDR3 is TGTGCCAGTAGTATCCTGGCGGCGGTATACAATGAGCAGTTCTTC.

This chain uses TRBV29-1 with TRBJ1-1, with 9 bases lining up with TRBD1. The CDR3 is 13 residues long. The germline V gene encodes CDR1 SQVTM and CDR2 ANQGSEA. The ends lost 6 bases at V and 5 bases at J; junction bases unmatched: 7. The CDR3 DNA reads TGCAGCGTGGGGGACAGGGTAGGAACTGAAGCTTTCTTT. It encodes CSVGDRVGTEAFF.

The chain has TRBV7-2 and TRBJ1-1; TRBD1 might be the D (6 bases). The CDR3 runs to 14 residues. Trimming stripped 5 bases from V and 4 bases from J, with 14 bases between. Per the germline V gene, CDR1 is SGHTA and CDR2 is FQGNSA. The CDR3 is CASSRRQAATEAFF. DNA for the CDR3: TGTGCCAGCAGCCGCCGACAGGCGGCCACTGAAGCTTTCTTT.

The chain carries TRBV27 and TRBJ1-1; 9 positions agree with TRBD1. J lost 0 bases, V lost 3 bases, and 2 bases had no gene match. The V gene's germline CDR1 is MNHEY and CDR2 SMNVEV (reference sequence). This CDR3 spans 15 amino acids. CDR3 sequence (DNA): TGTGCCAGCAGTTTTGGGACAGGGTTGAACACTGAAGCTTTCTTT. It specifies CASSFGTGLNTEAFF.

This clonotype was observed a single time. The chain has TRBV6-6 and TRBJ2-7; no clear D. The V end was cut by 4 bases, the J end by 6 bases, with 10 bases between. CDR1 and CDR2 (germline): MNHNY, SVGAGI (reference sequence). This CDR3 spans 12 amino acids. DNA for the CDR3: TGTGCCAGCAGTTTGCCCCAGTCCGAGCAGTACTTC. Residues: CASSLPQSEQYF.

The chain joins TRBV12-5 to TRBJ1-2; possibly TRBD1 for D (5 bases). The V gene's germline CDR1 is LGHNT and CDR2 FRNRAP. V was clipped by 6 bases and J by 6 bases, with 20 bases between them. The CDR3 covers 15 residues. CDR3 residues: CASGSSSGPGHGYTF. The CDR3 DNA reads TGTGCTAGTGGCTCGTCTTCGGGGCCAGGGCATGGCTACACCTTC.

The rearrangement links TRBV11-2 to TRBJ2-2, with D perhaps being TRBD1 or TRBD2 (6 bases each). The germline CDR1 and CDR2 sequences are SGHAT and FQNNGV. The V end was cut by 5 bases, the J end by 2 bases, with 15 bases between. CDR3 length equals 16 residues. Written as DNA, the CDR3 is TGTGCCAGCAGCCCGGGGGCGGGGCCCAACACCGGGGAGCTGTTTTTT. It specifies CASSPGAGPNTGELFF.

The chain carries TRBV4-2 and TRBJ2-1; TRBD2 matches at 12 bases. V gave up 6 bases and J gave up 8 bases; unmatched junction bases: 8. The germline CDR1 and CDR2 sequences are LGHNA and YNFKEQ. The CDR3 consists of 15 residues. This CDR3 is CASSPTSGRGDEQFF. CDR3 in DNA: TGTGCCAGCAGTCCGACTAGCGGGAGAGGCGATGAGCAGTTCTTC.

The V and J genes are TRBV30 and TRBJ1-1; D remains unclear. The V end was cut by 8 bases, the J end by 3 bases, with 10 bases between. This CDR3 has 11 amino acids. Germline loops: CDR1 GTSNPN, CDR2 SVGIG (reference sequence). The CDR3 spells CALVVYTEAFF. CDR3 DNA: TGTGCCCTGGTGGTTTACACTGAAGCTTTCTTT.

The CDR3 sequence: CATRASGTGELFF. CDR3 sequence (DNA): TGTGCCACCAGAGCAAGCGGGACCGGGGAGCTGTTTTTT. This chain joins TRBV24-1 and TRBJ2-2, with D possibly TRBD2 on 6 matching bases. CDR1 KGHDR and CDR2 SFDVKD come from the germline V gene. V was clipped by 7 bases and J by 5 bases, with 10 bases between them. The CDR3 extends over 13 amino acids.

The genes are TRBV6-2 or TRBV6-3 and TRBJ2-4; 10 bases fit TRBD2. The CDR3 length is 18 residues. Germline values: CDR1 MNHEY, CDR2 SVGEGT. Germline trimming cut 0 bases from V and 6 bases from J; bases unmatched to any gene: 11. CDR3: CASSYSISGGVHLNIQYF. The CDR3 coding sequence is TGTGCCAGCAGTTACTCGATCAGCGGGGGGGTCCACCTAAACATTCAGTACTTC.

The chain carries TRBV12-3 or TRBV12-4 and TRBJ1-2; 8 positions agree with TRBD1. CDR3 length: 15 amino acids. J gave up 5 bases and V 4 bases, and 9 bases lay outside the gene matches. CDR3 nucleotide sequence: TGTGCCAGCAGTTCGCCAGACAGGGGTGGGTATGGCTACACCTTC. Protein: CASSSPDRGGYGYTF.

This rearrangement joins TRBV7-9 to TRBJ2-2; 12 nucleotides align to TRBD2. This CDR3 comprises 17 residues. The junction had 4 bases not matched to a gene; V was cut back by 5 bases and J by 0 bases. Germline lookup yields CDR1 SEHNR and CDR2 FQNEAQ (reference sequence). The CDR3 DNA reads as TGTGCCAGCAGCCTCGGACTAGCGGGGCCGAACACCGGGGAGCTGTTTTTT. Amino acids: CASSLGLAGPNTGELFF.

The rearrangement joins TRBV20-1 to TRBJ2-1; D gene ambiguous. This CDR3 has 12 residues. CDR1 and CDR2 from the germline V gene are DFQATT and SNEGSKA (reference sequence). Trimming removed 5 bases from V and 0 bases from J, with 5 bases in between. CDR3 region: CSASSSYNEQFF. The CDR3 coding sequence is TGCAGTGCTTCGAGCTCCTACAATGAGCAGTTCTTC.

The chain has TRBV20-1 and TRBJ2-3, with 8 bases aligning to TRBD2. Germline V gene lookup returns CDR1 DFQATT and CDR2 SNEGSKA (reference sequence). The J segment lost 2 bases and the V segment lost 6 bases, leaving 13 bases of the junction unmatched. CDR3 length: 16 amino acids. CDR3 DNA sequence: TGCAGTGCCTTGAGGTCCCGGGGGGGCCTCACAGATACGCAGTATTTT. Protein product: CSALRSRGGLTDTQYF.

V is TRBV5-1 and J is TRBJ2-3, with 14 bases fitting TRBD2. The CDR3 runs 19 residues. V gave up 3 bases and J gave up 3 bases; unmatched junction bases: 12. The germline CDR1 and CDR2 sequences are SGHRS and YFSETQ. CDR3 sequence: CASSSGLAGGVVGTDTQYF. Here the CDR3 DNA reads TGCGCCAGCAGCTCTGGACTAGCGGGAGGCGTTGTCGGAACAGATACGCAGTATTTT.

This rearrangement joins TRBV7-9 to TRBJ2-7; D possibly corresponds to TRBD1 (6 bases). The V gene lost 2 bases and the J gene lost 0 bases, with 11 bases spanning the gap. The CDR3 runs to 15 residues. Germline CDR1 SEHNR, CDR2 FQNEAQ (reference sequence). CDR3: CASSLTQGISYEQYF. The CDR3 DNA follows: TGTGCCAGCAGCTTAACGCAGGGGATCTCCTACGAGCAGTACTTC.

The V gene is TRBV7-9, the J gene TRBJ1-6; 7 bases line up with TRBD1. Germline values: CDR1 SEHNR, CDR2 FQNEAQ (reference sequence). J gave up 3 bases and V 5 bases, and 4 bases lay outside the gene matches. The CDR3 covers 15 residues. Here the CDR3 reads CASSLTGNYNSPLHF. The CDR3 nucleotides are TGTGCCAGCAGCCTGACAGGGAACTATAATTCACCCCTCCACTTT.

The sample holds one count of this clonotype. This chain uses TRBV24-1 with TRBJ1-2, with D unclear. Germline lookup yields CDR1 KGHDR and CDR2 SFDVKD. CDR3 size: 13 residues. Trimming stripped 4 bases from V and 2 bases from J, with 7 bases between. Here the CDR3 DNA reads TGTGCCACCAGTGAACGCGACAACTATGGCTACACCTTC. It translates to CATSERDNYGYTF.

The rearrangement joins TRBV2 to TRBJ1-1; the match to TRBD1 covers 7 bases. The CDR3 is 15 amino acids. Germline V gene sequence: CDR1 SNHLY, CDR2 FYNNEI. V trimming: 3 bases; J trimming: 0 bases; junction bases outside the gene matches: 4. Here the CDR3 reads CASSEWDSMNTEAFF. CDR3 bases: TGTGCCAGCAGTGAGTGGGACAGCATGAACACTGAAGCTTTCTTT.

The chain uses TRBV9 and TRBJ2-5, with a tentative D call TRBD1 (5 bases). CDR3 length: 14 amino acids. Germline V gene sequence: CDR1 SGDLS, CDR2 YYNGEE. V was cut by 3 bases and J by 4 bases, with 13 bases left in between. The chain's CDR3 is CASSAPRAAETQYF. CDR3 DNA sequence: TGTGCCAGCAGCGCCCCCAGGGCGGCAGAGACCCAGTACTTC.

The gene calls are TRBV2 and TRBJ2-4; TRBD2 aligns across 16 bases. This CDR3 is built from 17 residues. Germline V lookup: CDR1 SNHLY, CDR2 FYNNEI. V was clipped by 6 bases and J by 8 bases; unmatched bases: 10. The DNA of the CDR3 is TGTGCCAGCAGCTGGGGACTAGCGGGGGGGCCGCAAGACATTCAGTACTTC. As protein: CASSWGLAGGPQDIQYF.

The gene calls are TRBV24-1 and TRBJ2-1; the D call may be TRBD1 or TRBD2 (5 bases each). CDR1 and CDR2 (germline): KGHDR, SFDVKD. V lost 3 bases and J lost 0, with 11 bases in between. The CDR3 has 16 residues. The CDR3 here is CATSDTGPSSYNEQFF. DNA of the CDR3: TGTGCCACCAGTGATACGGGACCGAGCTCCTACAATGAGCAGTTCTTC.